Listed below are T cell receptor beta chains from one sample, sequenced in a study of T cells in Graves' hyperthyroidism and ophthalmopathy. TCRdb re-derived calls from the multiplex PCR reads in MiXCR, one entry per CDR3 protein. This sample has a few hundred thousand distinct CDR3 sequences, with about 18% found just once. The sample comprised blood. The receptors here all came from a woman aged 60-75 years with Graves' ophthalmopathy. Each CDR3 is given with its conserved first and last residue. The order of the fields is V gene, clone size, D gene, J gene, CDR3 DNA, CDR3 protein. A D gene is named only where the DNA matches it firmly. Part of the rows lack a size; the others show once, few, many or a class for expanded clones.

V: TRBV6-1; size: many; D: -; J: TRBJ1-3; DNA: TGTGCCAGCAGTCGCCGACCTGGTCGGGATTCTGGAAACACCATATATTTT; CDR3: CASSRRPGRDSGNTIYF
V: TRBV10-1; size: -; D: -; J: TRBJ2-5; DNA: TGCGCCAGCAGTGAGTCGTCAGGGACCCTACAAGAGACCCAGTACTTC; CDR3: CASSESSGTLQETQYF
V: TRBV30; size: -; D: -; J: TRBJ1-5; DNA: TGTGCCTGGGCAGTCCGAGGGCGTAATCAGCCCCAGCATTTT; CDR3: CAWAVRGRNQPQHF
V: TRBV19; size: -; D: TRBD1; J: TRBJ2-6; DNA: TGTGCCAGTAGCCGACAGGGCCCTGGGGCCAACGTCCTGACTTTC; CDR3: CASSRQGPGANVLTF
V: TRBV10-3; size: -; D: -; J: TRBJ2-3; DNA: TGTGCCATCAGTGAGAGGCCCCCGACCCTCCCAGATACGCAGTATTTT; CDR3: CAISERPPTLPDTQYF
V: TRBV9; size: few; D: -; J: TRBJ2-7; DNA: TGTGCCAGCAAGGAAGGGGGGAGGATCTCCTACGAGCAGTACTTC; CDR3: CASKEGGRISYEQYF
V: TRBV6-1; size: many; D: -; J: TRBJ2-7; DNA: TGTGCCAGCAGCCCGAGGTCGGACAGCTCCTACGAGCAGTACTTC; CDR3: CASSPRSDSSYEQYF
V: TRBV29-1; size: few; D: -; J: TRBJ1-5; DNA: TGCAGCGCTGGAGGAAGCAATCAGCCCCAGCATTTT; CDR3: CSAGGSNQPQHF
V: TRBV12-3/TRBV12-4; size: few; D: -; J: TRBJ1-3; DNA: TGTGCCAGCACTTCTGGAAACACCATATATTTT; CDR3: CASTSGNTIYF
V: TRBV29-1; size: -; D: -; J: TRBJ2-3; DNA: TGCAGCGTTGGCGGGGGACACCTCACAGATACGCAGTATTTT; CDR3: CSVGGGHLTDTQYF
V: TRBV6-1; size: many; D: TRBD1; J: TRBJ1-2; DNA: TGTGCCAGCAGCACAGGGGGAGGGTATGGCTACACCTTC; CDR3: CASSTGGGYGYTF
V: TRBV7-2; size: -; D: TRBD2; J: TRBJ2-1; DNA: TGTGCCAGCAGCGGAGGGACTAGCGGGAATCGCAATGAGCAGTTCTTC; CDR3: CASSGGTSGNRNEQFF
V: TRBV27; size: few; D: -; J: TRBJ1-3; DNA: TGTGCCAGCGGGTCACACCTCTCTGGAAACACCATATATTTT; CDR3: CASGSHLSGNTIYF
V: TRBV18; size: many; D: -; J: TRBJ2-5; DNA: TGTGCCAGCTCACCCCAGGGCGAGGTGGAGACCCAGTACTTC; CDR3: CASSPQGEVETQYF
V: TRBV5-6; size: few; D: -; J: TRBJ2-7; DNA: TGTGCCAGCAGCTTGGATGGGGGGCCAGGTTCCTACGAGCAGTACTTC; CDR3: CASSLDGGPGSYEQYF
V: TRBV4-3; size: few; D: -; J: TRBJ2-1; DNA: TGCGCCAGCAGCCAAGATGGTGGGGCAGGGGTGGCTGAGCAGTTCTTC; CDR3: CASSQDGGAGVAEQFF
V: TRBV19; size: -; D: -; J: TRBJ1-5; DNA: TGTGCCAGTAGTACGGAAACGGGTCAGCCCCAGCATTTT; CDR3: CASSTETGQPQHF
V: TRBV6-1; size: -; D: -; J: TRBJ1-6; DNA: TGTGCCAGCAGGGGGGGGGAGGCGGGTTCACCCCTCCACTTT; CDR3: CASRGGEAGSPLHF
V: TRBV5-6; size: many; D: -; J: TRBJ1-2; DNA: TGTGCCAGCAGCTTTTTCTTCGGCGACTCTGGCTACACCTTC; CDR3: CASSFFFGDSGYTF
V: TRBV4-1; size: few; D: -; J: TRBJ2-7; DNA: TGCGCCAGCAGCCAAGCGGCTAGCAATGACTACGAGCAGTACTTC; CDR3: CASSQAASNDYEQYF
V: TRBV6-1; size: -; D: -; J: TRBJ2-3; DNA: TGTGCCAGCAGTGAAGACCGGCAGGGCTACTTCACAGATACGCAGTATTTT; CDR3: CASSEDRQGYFTDTQYF
V: TRBV24-1; size: many; D: -; J: TRBJ2-1; DNA: TGTGCCACCAGTTTTGCGGGGGCTAACAATGAGCAGTTCTTC; CDR3: CATSFAGANNEQFF
V: TRBV3-1; size: few; D: -; J: TRBJ2-2; DNA: TGTGCCAGCAGCCACGAAGGGACTCAGACCGGGGAGCTGTTTTTT; CDR3: CASSHEGTQTGELFF
V: TRBV18; size: -; D: -; J: TRBJ2-1; DNA: TGTGCCAGCTCACCACTGGGGCATGAGCAGTTCTTC; CDR3: CASSPLGHEQFF
V: TRBV6-1; size: few; D: -; J: TRBJ2-2; DNA: TGTGCCAGCAGTGAAGCACATGCGAAGTACGGGGAGCTGTTTTTT; CDR3: CASSEAHAKYGELFF
V: TRBV20-1; size: many; D: TRBD1; J: TRBJ2-3; DNA: TGCAGTGCTAGAAGCCCGAACGACAGGGGAGATACGCAGTATTTT; CDR3: CSARSPNDRGDTQYF